The TCR beta chain described here comes from a study of post-analysis software for immune sequencing data. Across the whole study: Several disease courses (relapsing-remitting, secondary progressive and progressive-relapsing) of multiple sclerosis were included. General observations from the study: Five TRBV segments, including TRBV5-6, TRBV5-1 and TRBV20-1, were more frequent in patients than controls. Diversity measured as normalized Chao1 was significantly lower in multiple sclerosis patients than in controls.

Prepared libraries of TCR beta cDNA carried unique molecular identifiers. TCRdb re-called the PCR reads with MiXCR, one entry per CDR3 protein. Of approximately 630,000 distinct CDR3 sequences in the sample, approximately 60% were seen once. About this clonotype: The antigen is undetermined.

The V and J ends lost 6 bases and 7 bases respectively, with 19 bases between them. The CDR3 contains 14 residues. The source of this sequence is a girl aged 2 to 10 with multiple sclerosis. This sequence joins TRBV12-3 or TRBV12-4 and TRBJ2-7, with D perhaps matching TRBD1 (6 bases). Specimen: blood. The CDR3 nucleotides are TGTGCCAGCAGGCTTTGGACAGACCTAGGAGAGCAGTACTTC. Translated: CASRLWTDLGEQYF.